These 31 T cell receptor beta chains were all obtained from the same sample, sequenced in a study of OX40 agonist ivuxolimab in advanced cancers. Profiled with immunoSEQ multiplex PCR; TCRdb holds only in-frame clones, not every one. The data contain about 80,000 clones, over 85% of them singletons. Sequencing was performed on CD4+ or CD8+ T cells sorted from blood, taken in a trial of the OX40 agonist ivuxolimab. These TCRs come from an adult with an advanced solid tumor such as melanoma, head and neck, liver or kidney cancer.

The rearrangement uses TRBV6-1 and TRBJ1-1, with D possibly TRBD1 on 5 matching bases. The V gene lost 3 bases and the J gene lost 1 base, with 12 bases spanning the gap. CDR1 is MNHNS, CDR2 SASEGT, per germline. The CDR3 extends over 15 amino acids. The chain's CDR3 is CASSELWGRNTEAFF. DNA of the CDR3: TGTGCCAGCAGTGAGCTGTGGGGCCGGAACACTGAAGCTTTCTTT.

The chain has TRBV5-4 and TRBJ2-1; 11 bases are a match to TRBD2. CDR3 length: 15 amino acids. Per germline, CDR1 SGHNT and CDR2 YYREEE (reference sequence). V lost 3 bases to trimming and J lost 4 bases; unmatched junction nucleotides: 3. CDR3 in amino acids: CASSSGLAEYNEQFF. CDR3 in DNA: TGTGCCAGCAGCTCGGGACTAGCGGAATACAATGAGCAGTTCTTC.

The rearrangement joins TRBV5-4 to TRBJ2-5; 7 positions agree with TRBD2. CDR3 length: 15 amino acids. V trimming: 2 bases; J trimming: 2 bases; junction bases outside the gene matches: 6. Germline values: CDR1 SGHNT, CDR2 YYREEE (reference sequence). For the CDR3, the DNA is TGTGCCAGCAGCTTTGGCGGGAGAGAACAAGAGACCCAGTACTTC. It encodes CASSFGGREQETQYF.

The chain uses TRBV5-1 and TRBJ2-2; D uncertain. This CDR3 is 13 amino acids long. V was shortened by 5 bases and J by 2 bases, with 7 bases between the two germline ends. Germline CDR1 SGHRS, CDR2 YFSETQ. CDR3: CASRSHNTGELFF. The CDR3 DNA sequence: TGCGCCAGCAGGTCACATAACACCGGGGAGCTGTTTTTT.

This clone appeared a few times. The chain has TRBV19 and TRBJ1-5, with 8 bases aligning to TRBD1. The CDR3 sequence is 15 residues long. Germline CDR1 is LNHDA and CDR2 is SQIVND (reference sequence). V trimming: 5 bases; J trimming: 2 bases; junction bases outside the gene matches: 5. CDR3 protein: CASSAPGQGNQPQHF. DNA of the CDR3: TGTGCCAGTAGTGCTCCGGGACAGGGCAATCAGCCCCAGCATTTT.

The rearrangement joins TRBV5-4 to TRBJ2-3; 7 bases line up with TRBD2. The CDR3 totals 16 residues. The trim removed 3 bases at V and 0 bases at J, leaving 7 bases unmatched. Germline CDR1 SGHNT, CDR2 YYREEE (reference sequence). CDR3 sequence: CASSSGGWGSTDTQYF. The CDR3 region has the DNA TGTGCCAGCAGCTCCGGGGGGTGGGGGAGCACAGATACGCAGTATTTT.

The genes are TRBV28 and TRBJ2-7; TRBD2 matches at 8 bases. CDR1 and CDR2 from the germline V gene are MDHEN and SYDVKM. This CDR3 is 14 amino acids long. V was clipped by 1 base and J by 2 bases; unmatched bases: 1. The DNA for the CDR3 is TGTGCCAGCAGTTTATTGGGACTAGCCTACGAGCAGTACTTC. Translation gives CASSLLGLAYEQYF.

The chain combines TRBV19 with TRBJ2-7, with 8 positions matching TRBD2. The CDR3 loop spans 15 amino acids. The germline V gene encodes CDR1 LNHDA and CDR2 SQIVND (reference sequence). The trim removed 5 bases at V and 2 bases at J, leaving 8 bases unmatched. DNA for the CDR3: TGTGCCAGTAGTCCGCTCGGGGGGGGGACCTACGAGCAGTACTTC. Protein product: CASSPLGGGTYEQYF.

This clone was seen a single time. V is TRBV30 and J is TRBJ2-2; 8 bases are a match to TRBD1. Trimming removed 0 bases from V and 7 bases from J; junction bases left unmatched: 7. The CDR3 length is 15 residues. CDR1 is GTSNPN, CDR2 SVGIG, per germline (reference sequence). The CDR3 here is CAWSVARGLGGELFF. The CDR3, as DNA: TGTGCCTGGAGTGTGGCCAGGGGGCTCGGCGGGGAGCTGTTTTTT.

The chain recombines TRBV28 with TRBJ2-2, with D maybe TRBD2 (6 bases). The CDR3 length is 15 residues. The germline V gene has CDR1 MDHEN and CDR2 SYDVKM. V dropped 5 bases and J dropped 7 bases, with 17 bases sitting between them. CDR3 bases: TGTGCCAGCAGTCGATTCGGGACTGTAATCGGGGAGCTGTTTTTT. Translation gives CASSRFGTVIGELFF.

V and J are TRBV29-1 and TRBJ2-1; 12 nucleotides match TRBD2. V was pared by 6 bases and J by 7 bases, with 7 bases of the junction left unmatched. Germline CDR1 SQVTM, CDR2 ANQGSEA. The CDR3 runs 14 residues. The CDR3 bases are TGCAGCGTACGGGAGCTAGCGGGAGGGAATGAGCAGTTCTTC. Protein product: CSVRELAGGNEQFF.

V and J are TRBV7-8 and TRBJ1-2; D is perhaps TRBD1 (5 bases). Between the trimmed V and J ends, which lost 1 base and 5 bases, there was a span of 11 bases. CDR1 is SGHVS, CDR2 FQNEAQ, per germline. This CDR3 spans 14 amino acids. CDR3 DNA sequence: TGTGCCAGCAGCTTAGGGGGTCAGGGTTATGGCTACACCTTC. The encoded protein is CASSLGGQGYGYTF.

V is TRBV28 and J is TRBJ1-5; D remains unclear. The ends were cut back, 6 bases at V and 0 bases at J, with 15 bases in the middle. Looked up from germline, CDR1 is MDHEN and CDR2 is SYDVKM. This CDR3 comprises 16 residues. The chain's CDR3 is CASRAGNLYSNQPQHF. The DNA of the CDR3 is TGTGCCAGCAGGGCAGGAAACCTATATAGCAATCAGCCCCAGCATTTT. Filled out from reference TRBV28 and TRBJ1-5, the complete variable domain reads DVKVTQSSRYLVKRTGEKVFLECVQDMDHENMFWYRQDPGLGLRLIYFSYDVKMKEKGDIPEGYSVSREKKERFSLILESASTNQTSMYLCASRAGNLYSNQPQHFGDGTRLSIL.

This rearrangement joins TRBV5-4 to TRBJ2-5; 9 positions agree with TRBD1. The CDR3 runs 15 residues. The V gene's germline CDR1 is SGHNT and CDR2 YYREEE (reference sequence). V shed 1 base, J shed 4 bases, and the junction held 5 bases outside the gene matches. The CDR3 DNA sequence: TGTGCCAGCAGCTTGTGGGACAGGGTTGCAGAGACCCAGTACTTC. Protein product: CASSLWDRVAETQYF.

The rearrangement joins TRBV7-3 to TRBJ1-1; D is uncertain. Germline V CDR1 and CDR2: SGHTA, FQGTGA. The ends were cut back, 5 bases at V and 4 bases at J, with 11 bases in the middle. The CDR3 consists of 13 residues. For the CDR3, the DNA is TGTGCCAGCAGCCTTGGAAGGCCCACTGAAGCTTTCTTT. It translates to CASSLGRPTEAFF.

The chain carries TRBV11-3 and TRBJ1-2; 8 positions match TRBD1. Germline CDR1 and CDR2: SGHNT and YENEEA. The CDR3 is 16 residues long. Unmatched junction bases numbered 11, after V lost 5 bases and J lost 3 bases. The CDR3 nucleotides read TGTGCCAGCAGCGCTTCCGGGACAGGAGAAGACTATGGCTACACCTTC. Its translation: CASSASGTGEDYGYTF.

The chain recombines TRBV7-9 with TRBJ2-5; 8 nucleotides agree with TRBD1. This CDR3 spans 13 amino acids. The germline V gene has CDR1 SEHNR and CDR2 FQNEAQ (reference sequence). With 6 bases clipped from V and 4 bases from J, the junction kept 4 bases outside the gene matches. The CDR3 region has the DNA TGTGCCAGCAGGCGTACAGGGGGAGAGACCCAGTACTTC. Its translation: CASRRTGGETQYF.

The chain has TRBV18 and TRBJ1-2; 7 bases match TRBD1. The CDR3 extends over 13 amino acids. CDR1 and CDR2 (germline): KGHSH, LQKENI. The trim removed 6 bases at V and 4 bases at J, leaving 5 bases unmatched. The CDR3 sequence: CASSLDRVYGYTF. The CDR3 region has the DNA TGTGCCAGCTCTCTTGACAGGGTCTATGGCTACACCTTC.

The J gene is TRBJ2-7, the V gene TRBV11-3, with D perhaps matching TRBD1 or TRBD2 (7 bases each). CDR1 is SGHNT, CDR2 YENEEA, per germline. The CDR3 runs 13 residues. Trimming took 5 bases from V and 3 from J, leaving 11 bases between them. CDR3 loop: CASSQGGLYEQYF. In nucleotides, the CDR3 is TGTGCCAGCAGCCAGGGGGGGCTCTACGAGCAGTACTTC.

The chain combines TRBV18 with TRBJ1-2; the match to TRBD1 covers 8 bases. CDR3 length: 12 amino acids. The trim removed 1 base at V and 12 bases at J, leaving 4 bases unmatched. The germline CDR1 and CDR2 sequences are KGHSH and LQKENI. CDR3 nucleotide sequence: TGTGCCAGCTCACCACGGACAGGGCGGCACACCTTC. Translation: CASSPRTGRHTF. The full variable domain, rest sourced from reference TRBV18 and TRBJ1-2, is NAGVMQNPRHLVRRRGQEARLRCSPMKGHSHVYWYRQLPEEGLKFMVYLQKENIIDESGMPKERFSAEFPKEGPSILRIQQVVRGDSAAYFCASSPRTGRHTFGSGTRLTVV.

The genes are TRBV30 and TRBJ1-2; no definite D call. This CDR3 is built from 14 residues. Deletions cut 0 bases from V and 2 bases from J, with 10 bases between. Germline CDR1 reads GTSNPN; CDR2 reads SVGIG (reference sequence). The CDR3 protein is CAWSVRERNYGYTF. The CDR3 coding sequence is TGTGCCTGGAGTGTACGGGAGAGGAACTATGGCTACACCTTC.

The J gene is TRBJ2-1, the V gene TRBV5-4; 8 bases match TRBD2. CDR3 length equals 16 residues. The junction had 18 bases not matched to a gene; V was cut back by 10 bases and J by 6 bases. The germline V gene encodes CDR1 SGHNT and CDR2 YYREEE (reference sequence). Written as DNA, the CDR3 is TGTGCCCACGCGGTGGGGGGGCTGAGCGGGAGCAATGAGCAGTTCTTC. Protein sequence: CAHAVGGLSGSNEQFF.

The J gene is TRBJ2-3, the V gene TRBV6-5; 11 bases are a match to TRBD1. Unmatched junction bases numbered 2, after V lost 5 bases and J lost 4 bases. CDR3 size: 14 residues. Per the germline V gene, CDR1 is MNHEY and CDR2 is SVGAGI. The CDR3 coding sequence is TGTGCCAGCAGTGGACAGGGGGCGGCAGATACGCAGTATTTT. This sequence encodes CASSGQGAADTQYF.

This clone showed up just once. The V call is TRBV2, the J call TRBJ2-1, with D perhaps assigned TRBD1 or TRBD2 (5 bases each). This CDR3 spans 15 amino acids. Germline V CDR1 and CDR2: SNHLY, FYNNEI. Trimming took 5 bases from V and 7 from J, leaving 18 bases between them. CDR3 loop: CASSSPGLATNEQFF. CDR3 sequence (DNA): TGTGCCAGCAGTTCGCCGGGGCTGGCTACAAATGAGCAGTTCTTC.

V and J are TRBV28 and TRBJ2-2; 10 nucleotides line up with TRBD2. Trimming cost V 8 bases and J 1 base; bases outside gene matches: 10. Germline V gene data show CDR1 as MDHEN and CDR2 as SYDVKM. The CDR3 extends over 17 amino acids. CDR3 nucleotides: TGTGCCAGCGATTCTAGCGGGAGACCCCAGAACACCGGGGAGCTGTTTTTT. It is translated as CASDSSGRPQNTGELFF.

CDR3 sequence reads: CASSLVGTSGYNEQFF. CDR3 nucleotides: TGCGCCAGCAGCTTGGTTGGGACTAGCGGATACAATGAGCAGTTCTTC. The V and J genes are TRBV5-1 and TRBJ2-1; 11 bases align to TRBD2. This CDR3 is 16 amino acids long. The V and J ends lost 0 bases and 4 bases, in that order; junction bases with no gene match: 3. Germline CDR1 and CDR2: SGHRS and YFSETQ.

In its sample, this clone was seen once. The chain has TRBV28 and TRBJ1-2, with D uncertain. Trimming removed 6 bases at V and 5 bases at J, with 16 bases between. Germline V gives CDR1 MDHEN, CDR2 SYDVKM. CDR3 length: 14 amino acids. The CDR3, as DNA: TGTGCCAGCAGCATTTTGATAGGGCGGTATGGCTACACCTTC. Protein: CASSILIGRYGYTF.

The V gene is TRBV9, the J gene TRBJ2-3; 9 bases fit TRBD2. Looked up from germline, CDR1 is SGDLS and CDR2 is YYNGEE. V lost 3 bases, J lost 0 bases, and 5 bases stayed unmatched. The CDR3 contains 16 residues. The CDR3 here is CASSAPSGTSTDTQYF. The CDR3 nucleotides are TGTGCCAGCAGCGCGCCTAGCGGGACGAGCACAGATACGCAGTATTTT.

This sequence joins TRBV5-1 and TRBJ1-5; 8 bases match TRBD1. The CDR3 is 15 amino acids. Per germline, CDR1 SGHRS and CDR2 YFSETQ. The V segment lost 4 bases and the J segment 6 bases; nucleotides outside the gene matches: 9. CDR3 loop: CASSISGTGGQPQHF. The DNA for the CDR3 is TGCGCCAGCAGCATCTCCGGGACAGGAGGTCAGCCCCAGCATTTT.

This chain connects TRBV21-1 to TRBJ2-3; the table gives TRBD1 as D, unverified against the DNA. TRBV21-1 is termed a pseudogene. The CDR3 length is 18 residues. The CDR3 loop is CASSKVGAWTAKEDTQYF. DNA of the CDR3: TGTGCCAGCAGCAAAGTGGGGGCCTGGACCGCGAAGGAGGATACGCAGTATTTT.

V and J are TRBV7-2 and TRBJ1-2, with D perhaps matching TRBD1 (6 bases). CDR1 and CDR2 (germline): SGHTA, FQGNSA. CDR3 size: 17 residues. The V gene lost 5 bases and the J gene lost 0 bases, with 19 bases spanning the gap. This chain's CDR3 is CASSPYPDSLANYGYTF. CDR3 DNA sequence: TGTGCCAGCAGCCCCTACCCGGACAGTCTAGCTAACTATGGCTACACCTTC.